This T cell receptor (beta chain) came from a study of control samples from healthy donors and cancer patients. TCRdb keeps only in-frame clones here, not all; method: immunoSEQ multiplex PCR. The table shows more than 95,000 clones, with less than 90% occurring only once. The specimen was blood. This receptor was identified in a young man in good health.

CDR3 protein: CASSQDVIRAARGEPQHF. In DNA form, the CDR3 reads TGCGCCAGCAGCCAAGATGTCATCCGGGCAGCCCGGGGGGAGCCCCAGCATTTT. The V and J genes are TRBV4-3 and TRBJ1-5; possibly TRBD1 for D (5 bases). The CDR3 runs 18 residues. Between the trimmed V and J ends, which lost 0 bases and 8 bases, there was a span of 23 bases. Germline V gene sequence: CDR1 LGHNA, CDR2 YSLEER.